What follows is one T cell receptor beta chain and its context. Its antigen is undetermined. TCRdb keeps only in-frame clones here, not all; method: immunoSEQ multiplex PCR. The sample contains around 18,000 clones, 65% to 90% of which appear only once. This record belongs to a study of OX40 agonist ivuxolimab in advanced cancers. About the study: Six ivuxolimab dose levels, 0.01 to 10 mg/kg, were given intravenously every 2 weeks.

Any history of autoimmune disease or systemic immunosuppression disqualified patients. The CDR3 loop spans 15 amino acids. Trimming cost V 1 base and J 2 bases; bases outside gene matches: 5. Germline V gene data show CDR1 as SGHTS and CDR2 as YDEGEE. The study, taken as a whole, reports: At 0.1 to 3.0 mg/kg and by week 6, CD4+ and CD8+ T cells in the blood had expanded clonally. Patients who responded partially at 0.1-3.0 mg/kg showed clonal expansion ranking among the lowest.

The TCR was taken from an adult with an advanced solid tumor such as melanoma, head and neck, liver or kidney cancer. Specimen: CD4+ or CD8+ T cells sorted from blood, collected in a trial of the OX40 agonist ivuxolimab. This chain connects TRBV5-8 to TRBJ2-5; TRBD1 aligns across 7 bases. The CDR3 DNA reads TGTGCCAGCAGCTTGCTCCGGGACAGACAAGAGACCCAGTACTTC. This gives the protein CASSLLRDRQETQYF.